The present TCR beta chain was sequenced within a study of blood T cell repertoires in COVID-19. About the research overall: The samples span acute and convalescent COVID-19 from the United States, Italy and Spain.

TCRdb's copy holds only in-frame clones and misses some; the assay was immunoSEQ multiplex PCR. The sample lists more than 200,000 clones, approximately 90% occurring once. The length of the CDR3 is 13 residues. The germline V and J ends were trimmed by 5 bases and 3 bases, with 10 bases remaining between them. The germline V gene has CDR1 WSHSY and CDR2 SAAADI. What was sequenced was peripheral blood. V and J are TRBV10-2 and TRBJ1-2; D gene uncertain. The TCR was taken from a man over 45 with acute or convalescent COVID-19. The CDR3 region is CASSSGRHYGYTF. CDR3 DNA sequence: TGCGCCAGCAGTTCGGGAAGACACTATGGCTACACCTTC.